This entry is about one T cell receptor (beta chain). In the source study's methods: Reference gene primer amplification yielded estimated nucleated cell counts. Sequencing was performed with immunoSEQ multiplex PCR; in TCRdb, only in-frame clones are kept and a portion is missing. That table supplies the V and J calls and clone size; D and trimming were determined from the DNA. The profile covers about 270,000 clones, with more than 75% appearing a single time and around 9.1% taken by the ten largest. The sample originates from a study of blood T cell repertoires in COVID-19. Across the study: Samples of COVID-19 (acute and convalescent) were obtained from the United States, Italy and Spain.

This CDR3 spans 19 amino acids. CDR1 and CDR2 from the germline V gene are SEHNR and FQNEAQ (reference sequence). Unmatched junction bases numbered 10, after V lost 4 bases and J lost 1 base. Sequenced sample: peripheral blood. This sequence was found in a middle-aged man who had recovered from COVID-19. The rearrangement joins TRBV7-9 to TRBJ2-7; TRBD2 agrees at 16 bases. The CDR3 DNA sequence: TGTGCCAGCAGCTCCATCGGGACTAGCGGGAGGGTAGAGTCCTACGAGCAGTACTTC. This translates into CASSSIGTSGRVESYEQYF. Using reference TRBV7-9 and TRBJ2-7 for the parts outside the CDR3, the full variable domain is DTGVSQNPRHKITKRGQNVTFRCDPISEHNRLYWYRQTLGQGPEFLTYFQNEAQLEKSRLLSDRFSAERPKGSFSTLEIQRTEQGDSAMYLCASSSIGTSGRVESYEQYFGPGTRLTVT.